The next 7 T cell receptor beta chains were all read from a single sample in a study of blood T cell repertoires in COVID-19. Method: immunoSEQ multiplex PCR; TCRdb's copy keeps in-frame clones and lacks some. The repertoire has around 190,000 clones, over 80% of them found once; the top ten carry around 7.3%. Material for sequencing was peripheral blood. The receptors originated from a woman aged 65 to 85 with COVID-19, enrolled during active disease.

V usage is TRBV2 and J usage is TRBJ2-7; D gene unclear. The germline CDR1 and CDR2 sequences are SNHLY and FYNNEI. V was cut by 3 bases and J by 6 bases, with 6 bases left in between. CDR3 length equals 11 residues. In nucleotides, the CDR3 is TGTGCCAGCAGTGATAAGAGCGAGCAGTACTTC. Translation gives CASSDKSEQYF. The entire variable domain, with the rest obtained from reference TRBV2 and TRBJ2-7, is as follows: EPEVTQTPSHQVTQMGQEVILRCVPISNHLYFYWYRQILGQKVEFLVSFYNNEISEKSEIFDDQFSVERPDGSNFTLKIRSTKLEDSAMYFCASSDKSEQYFGPGTRLTVT.

J is TRBJ2-3 and V is TRBV11-3; D uncertain. With 1 base removed from V and 1 base from J, the gap between germline ends came to 12 bases. Germline-derived CDR1 and CDR2 are SGHNT and YENEEA. The CDR3 consists of 16 residues. The CDR3 loop is CASSLGTRQGTDTQYF. CDR3 in DNA: TGTGCCAGCAGCTTAGGTACCAGGCAGGGCACAGATACGCAGTATTTT.

This chain links TRBV5-6 with TRBJ1-3; D not resolved. The CDR3 consists of 15 residues. Looked up from germline, CDR1 is SGHDT and CDR2 is YYEEEE. V was pared by 0 bases and J by 0 bases, with 7 bases between. For the CDR3, the DNA is TGTGCCAGCAGCTTGGGAGATTTCTCTGGAAACACCATATATTTT. This gives the protein CASSLGDFSGNTIYF.

The chain carries TRBV19 and TRBJ1-1; no clear D gene. The length of the CDR3 is 12 residues. V was clipped by 5 bases and J by 1 base, with 5 bases between them. Germline loops: CDR1 LNHDA, CDR2 SQIVND (reference sequence). The CDR3 loop reads CASSPRNTEAFF. CDR3 nucleotides: TGTGCCAGTAGTCCTCGGAACACTGAAGCTTTCTTT.

CDR3 DNA: TGCGCCAGCAGCCTTAACAGGAACACTGAAGCTTTCTTT. The encoded protein is CASSLNRNTEAFF. The chain combines TRBV4-3 with TRBJ1-1; no clear D gene. CDR3 length: 13 amino acids. V shed 4 bases and J shed 1 base, with 7 bases lying between them. Germline V gene lookup returns CDR1 LGHNA and CDR2 YSLEER.

The rearrangement uses TRBV19 and TRBJ2-3, with TRBD2 matching 16 bases. Germline V gives CDR1 LNHDA, CDR2 SQIVND (reference sequence). V lost 9 bases and J lost 1; bases outside the gene matches: 7. The CDR3 contains 17 residues. This chain's CDR3 is CASEGLAGGGGTDTQYF. The CDR3 DNA reads TGTGCCAGCGAGGGACTAGCGGGAGGGGGTGGCACAGATACGCAGTATTTT.

V and J are TRBV6-2 or TRBV6-3 and TRBJ1-2; D is undetermined. The V gene's germline CDR1 is MNHEY and CDR2 SVGEGT. This CDR3 spans 15 amino acids. The V and J ends lost 7 bases and 4 bases respectively, with 19 bases between them. The CDR3 loop is CASNPQGLLAYGYTF. DNA for the CDR3: TGTGCCAGCAACCCCCAAGGACTGTTAGCCTATGGCTACACCTTC.